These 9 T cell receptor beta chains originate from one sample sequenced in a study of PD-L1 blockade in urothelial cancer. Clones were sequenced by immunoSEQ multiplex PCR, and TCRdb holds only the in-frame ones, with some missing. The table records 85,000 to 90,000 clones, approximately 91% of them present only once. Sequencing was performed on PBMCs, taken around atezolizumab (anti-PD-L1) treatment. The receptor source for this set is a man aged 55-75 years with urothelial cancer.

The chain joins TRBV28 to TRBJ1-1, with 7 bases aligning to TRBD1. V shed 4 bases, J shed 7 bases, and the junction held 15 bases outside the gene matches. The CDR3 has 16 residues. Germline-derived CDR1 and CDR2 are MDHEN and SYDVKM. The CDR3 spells CASSSVRADRDSEAFF. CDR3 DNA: TGTGCCAGCAGTTCCGTCAGAGCAGACAGGGATAGTGAAGCTTTCTTT.

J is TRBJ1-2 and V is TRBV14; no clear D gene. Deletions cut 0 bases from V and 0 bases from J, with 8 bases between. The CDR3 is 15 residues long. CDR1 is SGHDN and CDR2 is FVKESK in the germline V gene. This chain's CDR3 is CASSQDYRANYGYTF. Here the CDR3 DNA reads TGTGCCAGCAGCCAAGATTACAGAGCTAACTATGGCTACACCTTC.

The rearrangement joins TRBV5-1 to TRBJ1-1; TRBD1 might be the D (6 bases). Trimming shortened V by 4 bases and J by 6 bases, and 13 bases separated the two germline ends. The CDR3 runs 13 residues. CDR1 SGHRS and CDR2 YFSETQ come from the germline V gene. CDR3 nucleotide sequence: TGCGCCAGCAGCGCGAGGGGGTTCCCTGAAGCTTTCTTT. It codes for CASSARGFPEAFF.

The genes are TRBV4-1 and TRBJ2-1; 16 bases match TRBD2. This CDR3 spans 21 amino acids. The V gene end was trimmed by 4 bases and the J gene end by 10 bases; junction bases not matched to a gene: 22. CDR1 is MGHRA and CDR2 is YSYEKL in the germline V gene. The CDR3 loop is CASSRNPGAGLAGGPGKEQFF. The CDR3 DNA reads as TGCGCCAGCAGCCGGAACCCAGGGGCGGGACTAGCGGGAGGGCCCGGTAAGGAGCAGTTCTTC.

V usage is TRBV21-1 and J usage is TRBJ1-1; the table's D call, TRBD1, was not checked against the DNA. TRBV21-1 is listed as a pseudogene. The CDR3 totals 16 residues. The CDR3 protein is CASSKGYRDMNTEAFF. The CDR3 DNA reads TGTGCCAGCAGTAAGGGGTATAGGGATATGAACACTGAAGCTTTCTTT.

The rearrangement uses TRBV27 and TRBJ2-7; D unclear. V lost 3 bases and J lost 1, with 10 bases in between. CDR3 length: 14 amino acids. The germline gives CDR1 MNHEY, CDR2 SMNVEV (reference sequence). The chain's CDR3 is CASSFPASSYEQYF. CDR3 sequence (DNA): TGTGCCAGCAGTTTCCCCGCCAGTTCCTACGAGCAGTACTTC.

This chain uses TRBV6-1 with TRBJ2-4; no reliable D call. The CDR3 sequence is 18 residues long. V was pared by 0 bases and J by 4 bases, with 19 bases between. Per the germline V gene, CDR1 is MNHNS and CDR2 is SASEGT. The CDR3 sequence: CASSEALGESATKNIQYF. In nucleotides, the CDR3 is TGTGCCAGCAGTGAAGCATTAGGAGAGTCAGCGACTAAAAACATTCAGTACTTC.

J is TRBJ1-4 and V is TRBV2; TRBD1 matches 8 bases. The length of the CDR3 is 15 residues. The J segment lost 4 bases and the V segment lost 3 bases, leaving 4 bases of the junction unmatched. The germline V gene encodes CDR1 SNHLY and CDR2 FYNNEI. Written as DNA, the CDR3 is TGTGCCAGCAGTGATGGGGGACAGGTTAATGAAAAACTGTTTTTT. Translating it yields CASSDGGQVNEKLFF.

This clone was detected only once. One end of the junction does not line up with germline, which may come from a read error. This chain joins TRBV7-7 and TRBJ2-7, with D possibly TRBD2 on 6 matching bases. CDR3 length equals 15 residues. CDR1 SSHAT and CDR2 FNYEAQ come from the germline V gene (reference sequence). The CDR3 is CASSLRTGENVEQYF. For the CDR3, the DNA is TGTGCTAGCAGCTTGAGGACGGGAGAAAACGTCGAGCAGTACTTC.